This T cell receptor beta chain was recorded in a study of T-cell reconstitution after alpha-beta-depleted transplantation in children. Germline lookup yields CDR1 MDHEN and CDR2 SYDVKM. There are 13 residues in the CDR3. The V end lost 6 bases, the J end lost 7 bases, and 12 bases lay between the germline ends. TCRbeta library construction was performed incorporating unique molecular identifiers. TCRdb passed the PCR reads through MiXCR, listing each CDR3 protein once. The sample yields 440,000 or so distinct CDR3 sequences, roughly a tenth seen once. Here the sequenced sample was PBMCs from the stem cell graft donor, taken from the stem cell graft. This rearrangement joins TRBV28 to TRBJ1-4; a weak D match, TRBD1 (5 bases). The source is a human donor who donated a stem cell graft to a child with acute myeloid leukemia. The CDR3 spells CASRTRQPEKLFF. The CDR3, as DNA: TGTGCCAGCAGGACCAGACAGCCTGAAAAACTGTTTTTT.